This TCR beta chain was sequenced during a study of T cell responses to AZD1222 COVID-19 vaccine (TCRdb year 2021). Describing the broader study: A total of approximately 240 trial participants underwent TCR sequencing, of whom 200 to 220 received two doses of AZD1222 and roughly 25 received two doses of the MenACWY control vaccine. Trial participants were enrolled by age into subgroups of 18-55, 56-69 and 70-plus years, and around 150, 28 and 57 TCR-sequenced participants, respectively, were included in these subgroups.

On this clone itself: Its antigen remains undetermined. No clone much larger than this one lies a single base away; base qualities are absent.

The CDR3 regions of human TCRbeta chains were analyzed by immunosequencing. Per the authors' processing: Repertoire TCRs were checked for matches against a reference library of SARS-CoV-2-specific TCRs that had been generated using the MIRA antigen-specificity platform. Breadth was defined as the fraction of unique TCRs that were SARS-CoV-2-associated. Depth was defined as the fraction of total T cells that were SARS-CoV-2-associated. Each spike-specific TCR was assigned to its reactive spike region and to a CD4 or CD8 class using the MIRA data. Log10-transformed breadth and depth values were compared by one-way ANOVA with Sidak's multiple comparisons tests. This immuneACCESS table, as held by TCRdb, lists in-frame sequences with V and J called but not all clones. Of the missing ones, under half trace to an unresolved V gene in checked studies; the others have no known cause. The V and J calls and clone size were taken over from that table, and D and trimming were inferred from the DNA. In this sample the table shows just under 90,000 clones, approximately 91% of which occur a single time. The ten largest clonotypes hold more than 5% of the sample.

The time point label, as the study defines it: about 28 days (+/-7) after the second vaccine dose. Because spike-specific TCR depth and breadth did not differ between the two schedules, AZD1222 recipients who got a second dose at roughly 4 weeks were pooled with those who got a second dose at roughly 12 weeks. Vaccinee samples came from UK trials COV001 and COV002, including a single-blind randomized controlled phase 2/3 trial of AZD1222 (ChAdOx1 nCoV-19) in healthy adults. Trial participant PBMC samples were collected at day 0 and day 28 after the second dose for TCRbeta chain sequencing. Taken from the germline V gene, the CDR1 and CDR2 loops are MNHEY and SVGEGT. V lost 4 bases and J lost 1 base; the stretch between them is 8 bases long. The CDR3, from cysteine to phenylalanine, totals 13 residues. Only the CDR3 portion is preserved as DNA: 39 bases, with reading frame beginning at the first base.

Summary of the overall study and its limitations: Reportedly, almost half of the unique spike-specific TCRs recognized epitopes lying outside the regions that are mutated in the B.1.351 and B.1.1.7 variants. Conclusions about previously exposed vaccinees were limited because only a handful of AZD1222 recipients were SARS-CoV-2 seropositive at baseline. Participants were mostly white British and included more females than males, and it was suggested by the authors that clonal diversity may have been underestimated. The 56-69-year group was small, and its depth increase did not reach significance, likely because of low power. CD4 TCRs associated with the vaccine covered the entire spike protein, and the dominant responses were in regions 160-218 and 743-854. After two AZD1222 doses, spike-specific TCR breadth and depth were significantly higher than at day 0 and than in MenACWY recipients. No day 14 peak-response samples were available, so repertoires were characterized only after the peak T cell response.

The chain employs TRBV6-2 or TRBV6-3 and TRBJ2-7; no D gene is confidently identified. The specimen was peripheral blood, collected 28 days after the second AZD1222 dose. This TCR was sampled from an adult who received the AZD1222 COVID-19 vaccine. The CDR3 here reads CASSLVGSYEQYF. The bases are TGTGCCAGCAGTTTAGTGGGTTCCTACGAGCAGTACTTC.